This section outlines one T cell receptor beta chain sequence together with its context. The antigen remains undetermined. This record comes from a study of a mutant IDH1 vaccine in newly diagnosed glioma. Study in general: Treated patients showed a male proportion of around 62%, a female proportion of about 40%, and a mean age of roughly 40 years. Previous treatment comprised radiotherapy, temozolomide, or both, mostly both. Study findings and constraints: Altogether, about 93% of patients exhibited vaccine-induced immune responses.

The assay was immunoSEQ multiplex PCR, and TCRdb's table has in-frame clones only and misses some. The data hold tens of thousands of clones, with roughly 91% observed a single time. Sample time point: week 5, during vaccination. In the vaccine, a single dose held 300 ug of the mutant IDH1 20-mer peptide, along with topical imiquimod. The sequences come from PBMCs, collected from a glioma patient whose treatment included an IDH1 peptide vaccine. The TCR was taken from a woman between 50 and 59 years old with glioma.

CDR3 DNA: TGTGCCAGCAGCTTTAGGGATAATTCACCCCTCCACTTT. Protein sequence: CASSFRDNSPLHF. The chain is built from TRBV7-9 and TRBJ1-6; D unresolved. The germline V gene has CDR1 SEHNR and CDR2 FQNEAQ (reference sequence). The CDR3 covers 13 residues. The V end lost 3 bases, the J end lost 5 bases, and 5 bases lay between the germline ends.